The T cell receptor beta chain described here comes from a study of blood T cells in healthy people across ages. Together with a sample-barcoded 5' primer, a J-beta primer mix was included in a second PCR lasting roughly 6 to 12 cycles. TCRdb re-called the 5' RACE reads through MiXCR, storing one row per CDR3 protein. The sample shows 980,000 or so distinct CDR3 sequences, roughly 43% of them seen only once. V shed 7 bases and J shed 0 bases, with 18 bases lying between them. Germline loops: CDR1 SGHTA, CDR2 FQGNSA. The CDR3 has 16 amino acids. Sequences were obtained from blood. The chain combines TRBV7-2 with TRBJ2-5; D is possibly TRBD1 (6 bases). This receptor was taken from a man aged 25-45 years in good health. Written as DNA, the CDR3 is TGTGCCAGCAAGGTTGCGACAGGAGCCTACCAAGAGACCCAGTACTTC. Residues: CASKVATGAYQETQYF.